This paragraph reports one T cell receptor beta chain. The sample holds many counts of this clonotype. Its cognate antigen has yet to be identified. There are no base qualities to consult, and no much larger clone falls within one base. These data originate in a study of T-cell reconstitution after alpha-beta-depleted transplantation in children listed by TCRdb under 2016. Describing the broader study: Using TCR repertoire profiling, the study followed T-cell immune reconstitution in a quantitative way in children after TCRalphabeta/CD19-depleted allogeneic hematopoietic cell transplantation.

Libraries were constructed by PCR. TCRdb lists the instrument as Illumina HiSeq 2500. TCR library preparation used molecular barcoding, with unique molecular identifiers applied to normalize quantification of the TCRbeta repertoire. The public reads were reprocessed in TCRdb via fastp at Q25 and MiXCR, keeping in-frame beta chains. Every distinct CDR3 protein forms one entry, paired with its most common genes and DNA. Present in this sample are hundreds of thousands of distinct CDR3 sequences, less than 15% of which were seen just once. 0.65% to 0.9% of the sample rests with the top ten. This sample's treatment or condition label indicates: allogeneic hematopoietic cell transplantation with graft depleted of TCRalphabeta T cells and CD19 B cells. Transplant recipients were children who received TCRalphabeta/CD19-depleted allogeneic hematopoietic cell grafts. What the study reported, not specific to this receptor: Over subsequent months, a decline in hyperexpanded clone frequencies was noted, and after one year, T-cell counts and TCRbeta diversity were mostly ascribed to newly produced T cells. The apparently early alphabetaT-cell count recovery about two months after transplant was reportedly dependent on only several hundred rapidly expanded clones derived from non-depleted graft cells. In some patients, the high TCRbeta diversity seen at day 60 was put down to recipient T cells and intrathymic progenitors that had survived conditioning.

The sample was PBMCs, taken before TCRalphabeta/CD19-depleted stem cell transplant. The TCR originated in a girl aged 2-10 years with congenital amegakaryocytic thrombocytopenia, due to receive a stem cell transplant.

The sequenced DNA: TGCGCCAGCAGCTCGACTAGCGGGAGCTCAGATACGCAGTATTTT. Its translation is CASSSTSGSSDTQYF. The chain links TRBV5-1 with TRBJ2-3, and 12 junction bases match TRBD2. For CDR1 and CDR2, the germline V gene lists SGHRS and YFSETQ. Ends trimmed: V by 3 bases, J by 4 bases; bases unmatched to a gene: 3. The CDR3 numbers 15 residues from cysteine through phenylalanine. CDR3 DNA only is kept here, 45 bases in frame from base 1.